These 28 T cell receptor beta chains were all obtained from the same sample, sequenced in a study of shared clonotypes between healthy human individuals. Measured with immunoSEQ multiplex PCR; TCRdb has only the in-frame clones, and not every one. The table has about 560,000 clones, about 80% seen once; the top ten hold around 12%. The sequenced sample consisted of PBMCs. The source is a woman between 35 and 50 years old in good health. Some clones in this sample may be carry-over from other donors' samples.

This sequence joins TRBV11-2 and TRBJ2-1; 7 nucleotides agree with TRBD2. CDR1 is SGHAT, CDR2 FQNNGV, per germline. CDR3 size: 14 residues. Trimming cost V 6 bases and J 7 bases; bases outside gene matches: 9. The CDR3 reads CASSFTGGVNEQFF. Here the CDR3 DNA reads TGTGCCAGCAGTTTCACGGGAGGTGTAAATGAGCAGTTCTTC. The whole variable domain, remainder taken from reference TRBV11-2 and TRBJ2-1, is EAGVAQSPRYKIIEKRQSVAFWCNPISGHATLYWYQQILGQGPKLLIQFQNNGVVDDSQLPKDRFSAERLKGVDSTLKIQPAKLEDSAVYLCASSFTGGVNEQFFGPGTRLTVL.

The rearrangement uses TRBV7-6 and TRBJ1-2; weak D call: TRBD1 (6 bases). Germline CDR1 and CDR2: SGHVS and FNYEAQ. The V gene lost 5 bases and the J gene lost 4 bases, with 14 bases spanning the gap. The CDR3 sequence is 14 residues long. The CDR3 loop reads CASSGETGPYGYTF. In DNA form, the CDR3 reads TGTGCCAGCAGCGGGGAGACAGGCCCCTATGGCTACACCTTC.

This chain connects TRBV12-1 to TRBJ2-1; the table calls TRBD1, which could not be checked here. TRBV12-1 is flagged as a pseudogene. The CDR3 consists of 17 residues. The CDR3, as DNA: TGTGCCAGCAGCCCAGAGAGACAGGGGGCGCTTGACAATGAGCAGTTCTTC. As protein: CASSPERQGALDNEQFF.

V and J are TRBV7-9 and TRBJ1-2; D perhaps matches TRBD1 (5 bases). Trimming removed 5 bases from V and 6 bases from J, with 25 bases in between. The CDR3 covers 17 residues. Germline V gene data show CDR1 as SEHNR and CDR2 as FQNEAQ (reference sequence). The CDR3 region is CASSPGGTNYIVDGYTF. The CDR3 nucleotides are TGTGCCAGCAGCCCCGGGGGAACTAACTACATCGTTGATGGCTACACCTTC.

This chain links TRBV7-9 with TRBJ1-1; no firm D call. Germline CDR1 SEHNR, CDR2 FQNEAQ (reference sequence). Trimming pared 3 bases from V and 4 bases from J, leaving 12 bases between. The CDR3 runs to 14 residues. CDR3 region: CASSFEGLITEAFF. The DNA for the CDR3 is TGTGCCAGCAGCTTCGAGGGTTTGATCACTGAAGCTTTCTTT.

The CDR3 here is CASSFGTSGGSTDTQYF. CDR3 in DNA: TGTGCCAGCAGCTTTGGGACTAGCGGGGGCTCCACAGATACGCAGTATTTT. J is TRBJ2-3 and V is TRBV7-2, with TRBD2 matching over 14 bases. The germline V gene encodes CDR1 SGHTA and CDR2 FQGNSA. After removal of 3 bases from V and 2 bases from J, the junction contained 4 bases not matched to a gene. This CDR3 has 17 residues.

Remarks on this clone: Other DNA sequences in this specimen translate into the identical CDR3. The CDR3 coding sequence is TGTGCCAGCAGCTTGCGTCGGACAGAGGGTAACTATGGCTACACCTTC. The encoded protein is CASSLRRTEGNYGYTF. The genes are TRBV2 and TRBJ1-2, with a weak D call TRBD1 (6 bases). CDR1 and CDR2 (germline): SNHLY, FYNNEI. The CDR3 loop spans 16 amino acids. Between the trimmed V and J ends, which lost 6 bases and 1 base, there was a span of 18 bases.

The chain uses TRBV6-1 and TRBJ2-7; maybe TRBD2 (6 bases). V lost 1 base, J lost 2 bases, and 12 bases lay in between. The CDR3 consists of 15 residues. Germline lookup yields CDR1 MNHNS and CDR2 SASEGT. The CDR3: CASSEVMGGAYEQYF. The CDR3 nucleotides read TGTGCCAGCAGTGAAGTCATGGGGGGAGCCTACGAGCAGTACTTC.

The rearrangement uses TRBV29-1 and TRBJ2-1, with 7 nucleotides matching TRBD1. The V gene end was trimmed by 6 bases and the J gene end by 4 bases; junction bases not matched to a gene: 9. Germline V gene sequence: CDR1 SQVTM, CDR2 ANQGSEA. The CDR3 totals 14 residues. This CDR3 reads CSVAKTGNYNEQFF. CDR3 bases: TGCAGCGTCGCCAAGACAGGGAATTACAATGAGCAGTTCTTC.

This clone was seen only a few times. The gene calls are TRBV29-1 and TRBJ2-1; TRBD2 agrees at 8 bases. CDR3 length: 12 amino acids. The V segment lost 4 bases and the J segment 6 bases; nucleotides outside the gene matches: 2. Germline V gene data show CDR1 as SQVTM and CDR2 as ANQGSEA. CDR3 DNA sequence: TGCAGCGTTGGGACTAGCAGCAATGAGCAGTTCTTC. This encodes CSVGTSSNEQFF.

This chain joins TRBV6-5 and TRBJ2-7, with D hard to call. V was trimmed by 2 bases and J by 0 bases, leaving 14 bases between them. CDR1 and CDR2 (germline): MNHEY, SVGAGI. The CDR3 totals 16 residues. The CDR3 sequence: CASSYGRWSASYEQYF. The DNA of the CDR3 is TGTGCCAGCAGTTACGGACGCTGGTCCGCCTCCTACGAGCAGTACTTC.

This rearrangement joins TRBV7-9 to TRBJ1-5; 7 bases are a match to TRBD1. The V gene end was trimmed by 1 base and the J gene end by 9 bases; junction bases not matched to a gene: 9. The CDR3 has 15 residues. The germline V gene encodes CDR1 SEHNR and CDR2 FQNEAQ (reference sequence). The DNA for the CDR3 is TGTGCCAGCAGCTTAGGCTGGGACAGCGAGGGGCCCCAGCATTTT. It encodes CASSLGWDSEGPQHF.

The V and J genes are TRBV7-9 and TRBJ1-5; maybe TRBD1 (5 bases). Trimming removed 5 bases from V and 2 bases from J, with 19 bases in between. CDR1 is SEHNR, CDR2 FQNEAQ, per germline (reference sequence). The CDR3 sequence is 17 residues long. DNA for the CDR3: TGTGCCAGCAGCCGTGGGACCTTACTCCGGGGCAATCAGCCCCAGCATTTT. Amino acid sequence: CASSRGTLLRGNQPQHF. The full variable domain, rest sourced from reference TRBV7-9 and TRBJ1-5, is DTGVSQNPRHKITKRGQNVTFRCDPISEHNRLYWYRQTLGQGPEFLTYFQNEAQLEKSRLLSDRFSAERPKGSFSTLEIQRTEQGDSAMYLCASSRGTLLRGNQPQHFGDGTRLSIL.

The V gene is TRBV5-1, the J gene TRBJ2-7, with D tentatively TRBD1 (6 bases). Germline CDR1 SGHRS, CDR2 YFSETQ. The CDR3 has 14 amino acids. V was trimmed by 4 bases and J by 1 base, leaving 12 bases between them. CDR3 in amino acids: CASSPSTGSYEQYF. DNA of the CDR3: TGCGCCAGCAGCCCATCGACAGGATCCTACGAGCAGTACTTC.

The chain employs TRBV5-1 and TRBJ2-3, with unresolved D. This CDR3 contains 15 residues. Germline loops: CDR1 SGHRS, CDR2 YFSETQ. The V gene lost 0 bases and the J gene lost 0 bases, with 8 bases spanning the gap. The CDR3 DNA is TGCGCCAGCAGCTTGGACTCTTTAAGCACAGATACGCAGTATTTT. The encoded protein is CASSLDSLSTDTQYF.

This clone appeared a few times. V is TRBV19 and J is TRBJ2-7, with a tentative D call TRBD2 (5 bases). CDR1 and CDR2 from the germline V gene are LNHDA and SQIVND (reference sequence). Trimming stripped 10 bases from V and 0 bases from J, with 13 bases between. The CDR3 is 13 residues long. CDR3 coding DNA: TGTGCCACCAAGGGTGACTACTCCTACGAGCAGTACTTC. Its translation is CATKGDYSYEQYF.

J is TRBJ1-5 and V is TRBV19; TRBD1 is a possible D gene (6 bases). The length of the CDR3 is 16 residues. The V gene lost 3 bases and the J gene lost 5 bases, with 17 bases spanning the gap. Germline CDR1 is LNHDA and CDR2 is SQIVND (reference sequence). CDR3 in DNA: TGTGCCAGTAGTATCCAAATCTGGACAGACTATCAGCCCCAGCATTTT. Protein product: CASSIQIWTDYQPQHF.

The gene calls are TRBV6-1 and TRBJ2-2; the D is unclear. CDR3 length: 15 residues. Trimming stripped 7 bases from V and 5 bases from J, with 17 bases between. CDR1 and CDR2 from the germline V gene are MNHNS and SASEGT. This CDR3 reads CASTFGVRRTGELFF. CDR3 in DNA: TGTGCCAGCACGTTCGGCGTACGTCGGACCGGGGAGCTGTTTTTT.

To note about this clone: At the DNA level, this CDR3 is encoded by other sequences in the same sample as well. The chain uses TRBV5-1 and TRBJ1-1; TRBD1 might be the D (5 bases). V dropped 1 base and J dropped 1 base, with 8 bases sitting between them. There are 14 residues in the CDR3. CDR1 is SGHRS and CDR2 is YFSETQ in the germline V gene. The chain's CDR3 is CASSLQGTNTEAFF. The CDR3 DNA sequence: TGCGCCAGCAGCTTGCAGGGTACGAACACTGAAGCTTTCTTT.

This clone turned up a few times. The V call is TRBV18, the J call TRBJ2-1; 8 bases are shared with TRBD1. Trimming took 3 bases from V and 10 from J; bases not matched to a gene: 14. The length of the CDR3 is 16 residues. Germline CDR1 is KGHSH and CDR2 is LQKENI. The CDR3 region is CASSPGQEPLIQEQFF. CDR3 nucleotides: TGTGCCAGCTCACCGGGACAGGAACCTTTAATACAGGAGCAGTTCTTC.

This clone was picked up one time. The chain has TRBV28 and TRBJ2-3; the D gene is possibly TRBD2 (6 bases). Looked up from germline, CDR1 is MDHEN and CDR2 is SYDVKM. V lost 2 bases and J 1 base, leaving 16 bases between the germline ends. CDR3 size: 17 residues. The CDR3 DNA reads as TGTGCCAGCAGTTTAGGATCGACTAGGACCCGCACAGATACGCAGTATTTT. Protein sequence: CASSLGSTRTRTDTQYF. Using reference TRBV28 and TRBJ2-3 for the parts outside the CDR3, the full variable domain is DVKVTQSSRYLVKRTGEKVFLECVQDMDHENMFWYRQDPGLGLRLIYFSYDVKMKEKGDIPEGYSVSREKKERFSLILESASTNQTSMYLCASSLGSTRTRTDTQYFGPGTRLTVL.

The J gene is TRBJ2-3, the V gene TRBV14; 8 bases agree with TRBD2. The germline V gene encodes CDR1 SGHDN and CDR2 FVKESK. CDR3 length: 16 amino acids. The trim removed 1 base at V and 4 bases at J, leaving 7 bases unmatched. The CDR3 loop is CASSQGSGLVSDTQYF. As DNA, the CDR3 is TGTGCCAGCAGCCAAGGGTCGGGACTAGTATCAGATACGCAGTATTTT.

This chain links TRBV6-1 with TRBJ2-2; D is unresolved. The CDR3 sequence is 18 residues long. CDR1 is MNHNS, CDR2 SASEGT, per germline. Trimming stripped 1 base from V and 1 base from J, with 16 bases between. The CDR3 DNA reads TGTGCCAGCAGTGAAGTGCTATTCGGGTCCCTGAACACCGGGGAGCTGTTTTTT. This codes for CASSEVLFGSLNTGELFF.

This clone was counted many times. Other DNA sequences in the same sample also yield this CDR3. The chain has TRBV30 and TRBJ2-7; D is uncertain. This CDR3 is 11 amino acids long. Per germline, CDR1 GTSNPN and CDR2 SVGIG (reference sequence). The V and J ends lost 5 bases and 3 bases respectively, with 8 bases between them. The CDR3 DNA reads TGTGCCTGGGAACGTAACTACGAGCAGTACTTC. Residues: CAWERNYEQYF.

The chain uses TRBV28 and TRBJ2-7, with 13 nucleotides matching TRBD2. This CDR3 contains 15 residues. The germline V gene encodes CDR1 MDHEN and CDR2 SYDVKM. Trimming cost V 4 bases and J 3 bases; bases outside gene matches: 3. CDR3 protein: CASSSTSGRYYEQYF. CDR3 in DNA: TGTGCCAGCAGTTCGACTAGCGGGAGGTACTACGAGCAGTACTTC.

This clone was recorded at least ten times. The chain has TRBV5-4 and TRBJ1-4; D ambiguous. Germline V CDR1 and CDR2: SGHNT, YYREEE (reference sequence). V was trimmed by 1 base and J by 3 bases, leaving 7 bases between them. The CDR3 has 14 residues. Here the CDR3 DNA reads TGTGCCAGCAGCTTGTTCGGAGCTAATGAAAAACTGTTTTTT. Protein sequence: CASSLFGANEKLFF.

This clone was detected only a few times. V gene TRBV6-5 combines with J gene TRBJ2-1; D perhaps matches TRBD2 (5 bases). There are 14 residues in the CDR3. CDR1 and CDR2 from the germline V gene are MNHEY and SVGAGI. Trimming left V 5 bases short and J 7 bases short, with 15 bases between. CDR3 nucleotides: TGTGCCAGCAGTACAGTTAGAGGGCGAAATGAGCAGTTCTTC. Translation: CASSTVRGRNEQFF.

J is TRBJ2-2 and V is TRBV4-3; 9 positions agree with TRBD2. CDR3 size: 18 residues. V dropped 0 bases and J dropped 4; count of bases not matched to a gene: 9. Germline loops: CDR1 LGHNA, CDR2 YSLEER. This CDR3 is CASSQDIGVAGVTGELFF. In DNA form, the CDR3 reads TGCGCCAGCAGCCAAGATATAGGGGTAGCGGGAGTCACCGGGGAGCTGTTTTTT.